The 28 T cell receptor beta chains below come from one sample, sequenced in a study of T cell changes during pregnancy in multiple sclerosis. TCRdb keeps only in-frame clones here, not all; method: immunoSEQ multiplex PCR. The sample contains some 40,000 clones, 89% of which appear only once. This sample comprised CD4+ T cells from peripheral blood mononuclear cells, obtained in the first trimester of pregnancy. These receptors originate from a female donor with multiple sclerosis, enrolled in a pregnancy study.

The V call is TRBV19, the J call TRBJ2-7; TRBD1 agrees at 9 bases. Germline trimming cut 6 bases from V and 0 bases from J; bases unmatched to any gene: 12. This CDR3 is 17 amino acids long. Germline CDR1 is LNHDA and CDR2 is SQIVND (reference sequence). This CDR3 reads CASSPGTGQVRSYEQYF. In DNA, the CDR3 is TGTGCCAGTAGCCCAGGGACAGGGCAAGTGCGCTCCTACGAGCAGTACTTC.

The CDR3 here is CASSLETGYNEAFF. DNA for the CDR3: TGCGCCAGCAGCTTGGAGACAGGGTACAATGAAGCTTTCTTT. The J gene is TRBJ1-1, the V gene TRBV5-1, with 7 positions matching TRBD1. The germline gives CDR1 SGHRS, CDR2 YFSETQ. The junction had 6 bases not matched to a gene; V was cut back by 0 bases and J by 7 bases. The CDR3 runs 14 residues.

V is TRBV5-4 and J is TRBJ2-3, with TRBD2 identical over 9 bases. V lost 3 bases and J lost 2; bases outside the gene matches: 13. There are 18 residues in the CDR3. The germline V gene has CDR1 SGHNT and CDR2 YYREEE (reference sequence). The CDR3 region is CASSSPFSGGSFTDTQYF. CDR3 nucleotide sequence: TGTGCCAGCAGCTCTCCTTTCAGCGGGGGGTCGTTCACAGATACGCAGTATTTT.

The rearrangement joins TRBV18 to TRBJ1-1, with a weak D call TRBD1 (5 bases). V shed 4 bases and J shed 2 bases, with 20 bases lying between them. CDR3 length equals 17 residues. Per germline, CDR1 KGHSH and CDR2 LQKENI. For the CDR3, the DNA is TGTGCCAGCTCACTACCGGGGCAGGGTGCAGTCAACACTGAAGCTTTCTTT. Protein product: CASSLPGQGAVNTEAFF.

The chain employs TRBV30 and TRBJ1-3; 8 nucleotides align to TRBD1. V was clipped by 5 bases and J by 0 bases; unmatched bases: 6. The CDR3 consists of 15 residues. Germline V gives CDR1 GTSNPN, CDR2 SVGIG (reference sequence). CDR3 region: CAWQGAGRSGNTIYF. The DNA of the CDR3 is TGTGCCTGGCAGGGGGCAGGCCGCTCTGGAAACACCATATATTTT.

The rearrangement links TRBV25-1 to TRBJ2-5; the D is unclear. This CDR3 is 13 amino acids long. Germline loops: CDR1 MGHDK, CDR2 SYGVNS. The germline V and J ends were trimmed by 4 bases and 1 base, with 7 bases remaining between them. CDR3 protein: CASSGSVQETQYF. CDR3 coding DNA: TGTGCCAGCAGTGGGTCAGTCCAAGAGACCCAGTACTTC.

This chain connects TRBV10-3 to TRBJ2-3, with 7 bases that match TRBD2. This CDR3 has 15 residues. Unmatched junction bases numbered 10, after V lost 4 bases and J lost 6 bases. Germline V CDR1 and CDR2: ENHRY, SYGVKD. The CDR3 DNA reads TGTGCCATCAGTGGGGGGGGAGGGGTTTCGGATACGCAGTATTTT. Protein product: CAISGGGGVSDTQYF.

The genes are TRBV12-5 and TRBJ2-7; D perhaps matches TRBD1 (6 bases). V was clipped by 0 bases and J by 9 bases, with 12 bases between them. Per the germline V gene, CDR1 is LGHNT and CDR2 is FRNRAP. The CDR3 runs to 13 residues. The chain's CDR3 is CASGLVHRVGQYF. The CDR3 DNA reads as TGTGCTAGTGGTTTGGTCCACAGGGTAGGGCAGTACTTC.

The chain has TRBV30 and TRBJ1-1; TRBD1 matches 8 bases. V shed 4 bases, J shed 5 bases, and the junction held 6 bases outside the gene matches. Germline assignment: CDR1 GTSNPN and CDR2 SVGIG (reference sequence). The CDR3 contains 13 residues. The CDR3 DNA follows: TGTGCCTGGACTTCGGACAGGGAAACTGAAGCTTTCTTT. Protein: CAWTSDRETEAFF.

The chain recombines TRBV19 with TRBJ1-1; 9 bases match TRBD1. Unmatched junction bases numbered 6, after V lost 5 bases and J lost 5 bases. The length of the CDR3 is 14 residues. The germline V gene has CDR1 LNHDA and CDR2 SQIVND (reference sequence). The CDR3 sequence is CASSSQGAFTEAFF. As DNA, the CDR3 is TGTGCCAGTAGTTCACAGGGGGCTTTTACTGAAGCTTTCTTT.

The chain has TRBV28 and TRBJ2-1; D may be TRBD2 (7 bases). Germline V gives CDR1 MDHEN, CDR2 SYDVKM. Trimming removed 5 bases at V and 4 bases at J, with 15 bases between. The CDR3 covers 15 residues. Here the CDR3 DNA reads TGTGCCAGCAGTCCAGTCGGGGGGCGATACAATGAGCAGTTCTTC. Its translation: CASSPVGGRYNEQFF.

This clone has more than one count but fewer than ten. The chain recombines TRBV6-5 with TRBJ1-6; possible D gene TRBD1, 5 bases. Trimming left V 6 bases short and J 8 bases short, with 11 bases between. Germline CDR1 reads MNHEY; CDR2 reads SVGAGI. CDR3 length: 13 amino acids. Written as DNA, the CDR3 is TGTGCCAGCAGCCTCTGGGGCCATTCACCCCTCCACTTT. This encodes CASSLWGHSPLHF.

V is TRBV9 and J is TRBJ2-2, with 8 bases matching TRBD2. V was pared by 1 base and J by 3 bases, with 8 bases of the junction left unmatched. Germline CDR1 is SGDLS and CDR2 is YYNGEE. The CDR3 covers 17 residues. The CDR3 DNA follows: TGTGCCAGCAGCGTAAAACAAGCGGGAGTAGACACCGGGGAGCTGTTTTTT. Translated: CASSVKQAGVDTGELFF.

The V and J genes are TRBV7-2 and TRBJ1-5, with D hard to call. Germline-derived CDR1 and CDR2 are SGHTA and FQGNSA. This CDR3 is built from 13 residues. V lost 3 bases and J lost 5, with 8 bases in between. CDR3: CASSFRGDQPQHF. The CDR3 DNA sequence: TGTGCCAGCAGCTTTCGAGGAGATCAGCCCCAGCATTTT.

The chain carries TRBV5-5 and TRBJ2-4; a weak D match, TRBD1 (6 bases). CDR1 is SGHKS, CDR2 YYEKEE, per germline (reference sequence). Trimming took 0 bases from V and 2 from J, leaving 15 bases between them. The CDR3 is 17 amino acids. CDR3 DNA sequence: TGTGCCAGCAGCTTGGGGCCAATCCAGGGGTCCAAAAACATTCAGTACTTC. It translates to CASSLGPIQGSKNIQYF.

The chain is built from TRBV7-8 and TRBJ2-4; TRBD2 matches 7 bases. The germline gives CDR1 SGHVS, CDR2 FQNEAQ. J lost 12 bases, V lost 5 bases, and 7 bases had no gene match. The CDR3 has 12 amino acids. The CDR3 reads CASSPWGGDQYF. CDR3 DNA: TGTGCCAGCAGCCCCTGGGGGGGGGATCAGTACTTC. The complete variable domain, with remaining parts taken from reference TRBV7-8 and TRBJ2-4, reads GAGVSQSPRYKVAKRGQDVALRCDPISGHVSLFWYQQALGQGPEFLTYFQNEAQLDKSGLPSDRFFAERPEGSVSTLKIQRTQQEDSAVYLCASSPWGGDQYFGAGTRLSVL.

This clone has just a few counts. CDR3 DNA: TGTGCCAGCAGCTACGGCCGGACAGGGTACTATGGCTACACCTTC. Translated: CASSYGRTGYYGYTF. This chain connects TRBV11-2 to TRBJ1-2, with 8 bases matching TRBD1. There are 15 residues in the CDR3. Germline V gives CDR1 SGHAT, CDR2 FQNNGV. Germline trimming cut 4 bases from V and 3 bases from J; bases unmatched to any gene: 7.

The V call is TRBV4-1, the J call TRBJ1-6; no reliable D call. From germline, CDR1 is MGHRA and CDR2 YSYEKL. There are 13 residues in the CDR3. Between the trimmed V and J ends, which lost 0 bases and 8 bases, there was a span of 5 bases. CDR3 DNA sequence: TGCGCCAGCAGCCAAGACGAGGATTCACCCCTCCACTTT. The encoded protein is CASSQDEDSPLHF.

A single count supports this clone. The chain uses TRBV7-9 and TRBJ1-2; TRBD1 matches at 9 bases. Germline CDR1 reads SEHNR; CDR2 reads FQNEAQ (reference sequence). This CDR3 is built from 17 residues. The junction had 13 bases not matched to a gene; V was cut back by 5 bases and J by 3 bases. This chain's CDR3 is CASSLLGQGPGDYGYTF. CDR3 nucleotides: TGTGCCAGCAGCCTCCTAGGACAGGGGCCTGGGGACTATGGCTACACCTTC. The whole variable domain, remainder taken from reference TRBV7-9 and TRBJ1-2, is DTGVSQNPRHKITKRGQNVTFRCDPISEHNRLYWYRQTLGQGPEFLTYFQNEAQLEKSRLLSDRFSAERPKGSFSTLEIQRTEQGDSAMYLCASSLLGQGPGDYGYTFGSGTRLTVV.

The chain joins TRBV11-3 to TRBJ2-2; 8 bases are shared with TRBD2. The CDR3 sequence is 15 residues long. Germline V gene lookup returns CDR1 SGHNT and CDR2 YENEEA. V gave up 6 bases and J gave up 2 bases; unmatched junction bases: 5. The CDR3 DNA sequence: TGTGCCAGCAGTCCCAGCGGGAGCAACACCGGGGAGCTGTTTTTT. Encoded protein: CASSPSGSNTGELFF.

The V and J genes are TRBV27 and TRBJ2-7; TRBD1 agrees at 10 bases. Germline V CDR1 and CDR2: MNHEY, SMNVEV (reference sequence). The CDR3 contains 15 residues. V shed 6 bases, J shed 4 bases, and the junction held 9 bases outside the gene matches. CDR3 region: CASSPGQGLGYEQYF. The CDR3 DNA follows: TGTGCCAGCAGCCCGGGACAGGGGTTAGGGTACGAGCAGTACTTC.

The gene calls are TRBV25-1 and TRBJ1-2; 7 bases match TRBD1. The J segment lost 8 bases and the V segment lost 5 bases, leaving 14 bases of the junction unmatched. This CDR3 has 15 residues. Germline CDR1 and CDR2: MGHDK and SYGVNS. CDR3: CASSNTGASSGGYTF. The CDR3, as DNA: TGTGCCAGCAGTAACACAGGGGCCTCCTCGGGGGGCTACACCTTC.

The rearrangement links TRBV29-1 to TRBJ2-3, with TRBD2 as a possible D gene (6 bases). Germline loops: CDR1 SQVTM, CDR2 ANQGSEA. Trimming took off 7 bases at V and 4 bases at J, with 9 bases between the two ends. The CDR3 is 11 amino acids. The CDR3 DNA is TGCAGCGCCGGGACTGCAGATACGCAGTATTTT. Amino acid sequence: CSAGTADTQYF.

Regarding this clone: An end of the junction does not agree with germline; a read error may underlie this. In DNA form, the CDR3 reads TGTGCCAGCAGCCAAGTTGCTAACAGGTTGAAGACTGAAGCTTTCTTT. Residues: CASSQVANRLKTEAFF. V gene TRBV4-2 combines with J gene TRBJ1-1; weak D call: TRBD1 (5 bases). The CDR3 is 16 residues long. The germline V gene has CDR1 LGHNA and CDR2 YNFKEQ.

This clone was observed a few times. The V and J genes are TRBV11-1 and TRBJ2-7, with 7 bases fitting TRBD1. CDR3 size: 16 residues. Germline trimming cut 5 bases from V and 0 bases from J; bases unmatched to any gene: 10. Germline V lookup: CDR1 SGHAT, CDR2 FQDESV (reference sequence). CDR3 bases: TGTGCCAGCAGCCCCCGAGGGGGCGAACGCTCCTACGAGCAGTACTTC. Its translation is CASSPRGGERSYEQYF.

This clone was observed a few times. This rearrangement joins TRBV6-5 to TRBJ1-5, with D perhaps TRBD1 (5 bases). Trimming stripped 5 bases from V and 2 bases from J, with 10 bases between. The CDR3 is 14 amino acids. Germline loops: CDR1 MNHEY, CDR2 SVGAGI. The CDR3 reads CASSKQVRNQPQHF. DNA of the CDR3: TGTGCCAGCAGTAAACAGGTGCGCAATCAGCCCCAGCATTTT.

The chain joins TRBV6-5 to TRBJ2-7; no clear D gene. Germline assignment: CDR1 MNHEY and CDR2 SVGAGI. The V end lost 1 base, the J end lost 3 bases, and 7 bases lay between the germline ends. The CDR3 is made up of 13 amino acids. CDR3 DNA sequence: TGTGCCAGCAGTTACTATGCGAACTACGAGCAGTACTTC. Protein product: CASSYYANYEQYF.

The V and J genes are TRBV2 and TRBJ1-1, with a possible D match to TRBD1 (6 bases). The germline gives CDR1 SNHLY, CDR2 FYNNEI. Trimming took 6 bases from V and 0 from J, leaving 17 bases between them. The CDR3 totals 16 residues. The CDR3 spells CASSPGRGGLNTEAFF. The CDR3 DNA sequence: TGTGCCAGCAGCCCAGGCCGGGGGGGCTTGAACACTGAAGCTTTCTTT.